The entry that follows covers one TCR beta chain sequence. The antigen remains undetermined. TCRdb's copy holds only in-frame clones and misses some; the assay was immunoSEQ multiplex PCR. The data hold some 70,000 clones, with more than 75% observed a single time. The CDR3 loop spans 14 amino acids. V was clipped by 2 bases and J by 7 bases, with 14 bases between them. Germline-derived CDR1 and CDR2 are SGHTA and FQGTGA. The sample belongs to a study of OX40 agonist ivuxolimab in advanced cancers. Notes on the study in general: At doses 0.1 to 3.0 mg/kg, CD4+ and CD8+ clones expanded.

The sequences come from CD4+ or CD8+ T cells sorted from blood, collected in a trial of the OX40 agonist ivuxolimab. The TCR comes from an adult with an advanced solid tumor such as melanoma, head and neck, liver or kidney cancer. The chain links TRBV7-3 to TRBJ2-5; D is undetermined. The CDR3 is CASSLGGYGVTQYF. The CDR3 DNA sequence: TGTGCCAGCAGCTTAGGCGGATACGGTGTGACCCAGTACTTC.